This TCR beta chain was sequenced in a study of T cell responses to AZD1222 COVID-19 vaccine. As concerns this clone: Its target is not known.

Generated by immunoSEQ multiplex PCR, the TCRdb table keeps only in-frame clones and is missing some. The repertoire includes approximately 64,000 clones, 84% of them detected once, and 8% to 10% sits in the top ten. Study results and limitations: Clonal diversity was possibly underestimated, and the donors were mostly white British, with more females. Two AZD1222 administrations were followed by greater Spike-specific TCR breadth and depth. All repertoire sampling was performed exclusively after the peak T cell response.

CDR1 and CDR2 from the germline V gene are WSHSY and SAAADI. The CDR3 totals 15 residues. Trimming removed 3 bases from V and 0 bases from J, with 9 bases in between. The source is an adult in good health. Here the sequenced sample was peripheral blood, taken on day 0 of AZD1222 vaccination. The chain combines TRBV10-2 with TRBJ1-3, with D hard to call. CDR3 in amino acids: CASSDVTYSGNTIYF. The CDR3 bases are TGCGCCAGCAGTGATGTCACCTACTCTGGAAACACCATATATTTT.